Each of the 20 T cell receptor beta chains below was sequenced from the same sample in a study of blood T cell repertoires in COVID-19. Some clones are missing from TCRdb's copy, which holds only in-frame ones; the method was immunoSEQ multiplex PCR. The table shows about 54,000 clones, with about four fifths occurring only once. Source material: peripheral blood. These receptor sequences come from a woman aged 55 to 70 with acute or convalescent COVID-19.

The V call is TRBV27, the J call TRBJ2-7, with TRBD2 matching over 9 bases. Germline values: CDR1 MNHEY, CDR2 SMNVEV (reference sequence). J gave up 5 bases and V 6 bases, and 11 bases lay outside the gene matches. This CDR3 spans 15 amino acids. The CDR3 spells CASSPWLAGSHEQYF. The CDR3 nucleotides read TGTGCCAGCAGCCCCTGGCTAGCGGGGTCCCACGAGCAGTACTTC.

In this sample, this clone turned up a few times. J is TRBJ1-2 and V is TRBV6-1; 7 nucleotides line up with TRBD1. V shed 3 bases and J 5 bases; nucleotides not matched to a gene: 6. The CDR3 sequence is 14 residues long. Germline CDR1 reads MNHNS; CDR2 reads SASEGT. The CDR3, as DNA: TGTGCCAGCAGTGACACGACAGGGAAGTATGGCTACACCTTC. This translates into CASSDTTGKYGYTF.

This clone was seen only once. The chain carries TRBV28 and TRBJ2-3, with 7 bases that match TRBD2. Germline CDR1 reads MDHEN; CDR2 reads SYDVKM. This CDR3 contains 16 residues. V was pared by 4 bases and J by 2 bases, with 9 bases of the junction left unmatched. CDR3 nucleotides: TGTGCCAGCAGTTCATCTTCCGCGGGGGACACAGATACGCAGTATTTT. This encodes CASSSSSAGDTDTQYF.

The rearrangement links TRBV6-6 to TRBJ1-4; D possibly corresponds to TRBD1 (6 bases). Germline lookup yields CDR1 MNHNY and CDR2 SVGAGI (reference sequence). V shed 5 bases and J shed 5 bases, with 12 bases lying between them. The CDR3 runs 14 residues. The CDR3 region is CASSDRQVNEKLFF. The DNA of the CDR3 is TGTGCCAGCAGTGATAGACAGGTGAATGAAAAACTGTTTTTT.

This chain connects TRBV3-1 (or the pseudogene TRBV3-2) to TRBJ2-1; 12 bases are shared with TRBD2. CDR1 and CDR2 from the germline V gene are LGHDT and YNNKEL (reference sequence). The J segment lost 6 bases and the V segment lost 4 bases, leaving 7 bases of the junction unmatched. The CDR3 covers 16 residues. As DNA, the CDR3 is TGTGCCAGCAGCCGACGACTAGCGGGGGTCTTCAATGAGCAGTTCTTC. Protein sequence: CASSRRLAGVFNEQFF.

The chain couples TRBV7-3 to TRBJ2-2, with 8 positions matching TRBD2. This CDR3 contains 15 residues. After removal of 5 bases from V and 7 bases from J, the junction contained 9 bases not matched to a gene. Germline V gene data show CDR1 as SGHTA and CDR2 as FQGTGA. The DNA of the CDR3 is TGTGCCAGCAGCCATTTCGGGAGGGAGGTCGGGGAGCTGTTTTTT. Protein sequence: CASSHFGREVGELFF.

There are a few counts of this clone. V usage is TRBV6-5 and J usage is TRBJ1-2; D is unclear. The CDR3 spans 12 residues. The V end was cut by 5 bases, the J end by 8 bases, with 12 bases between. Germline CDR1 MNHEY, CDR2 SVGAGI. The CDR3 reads CASSTGRRGYTF. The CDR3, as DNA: TGTGCCAGCAGTACTGGGAGGCGCGGCTACACCTTC.

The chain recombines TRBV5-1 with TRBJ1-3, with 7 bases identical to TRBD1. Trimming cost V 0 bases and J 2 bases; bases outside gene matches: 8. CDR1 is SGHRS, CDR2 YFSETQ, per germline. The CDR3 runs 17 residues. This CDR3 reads CASSLGPGQSTGNTIYF. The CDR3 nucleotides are TGCGCCAGCAGCTTGGGGCCGGGACAGAGTACTGGAAACACCATATATTTT.

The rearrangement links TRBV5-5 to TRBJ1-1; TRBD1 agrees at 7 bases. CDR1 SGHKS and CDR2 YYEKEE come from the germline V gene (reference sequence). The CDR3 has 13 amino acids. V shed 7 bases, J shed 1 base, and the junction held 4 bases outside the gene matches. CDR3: CASHWTGNTEAFF. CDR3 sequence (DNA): TGTGCCAGCCACTGGACAGGGAACACTGAAGCTTTCTTT.

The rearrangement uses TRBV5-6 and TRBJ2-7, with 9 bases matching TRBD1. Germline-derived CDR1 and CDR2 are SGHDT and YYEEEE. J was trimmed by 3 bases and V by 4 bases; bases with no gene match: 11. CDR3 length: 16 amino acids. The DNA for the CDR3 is TGTGCCAGCAGCCCGTACTTCGGGGACAGGGTCTACGAGCAGTACTTC. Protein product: CASSPYFGDRVYEQYF.

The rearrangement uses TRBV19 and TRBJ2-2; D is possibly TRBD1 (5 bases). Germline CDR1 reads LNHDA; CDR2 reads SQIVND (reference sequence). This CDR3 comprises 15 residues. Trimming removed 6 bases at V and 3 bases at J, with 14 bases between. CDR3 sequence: CASSQQAVYTGELFF. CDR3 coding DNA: TGTGCCAGTAGCCAACAGGCAGTTTACACCGGGGAGCTGTTTTTT. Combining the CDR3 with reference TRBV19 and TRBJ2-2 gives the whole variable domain DGGITQSPKYLFRKEGQNVTLSCEQNLNHDAMYWYRQDPGQGLRLIYYSQIVNDFQKGDIAEGYSVSREKKESFPLTVTSAQKNPTAFYLCASSQQAVYTGELFFGEGSRLTVL.

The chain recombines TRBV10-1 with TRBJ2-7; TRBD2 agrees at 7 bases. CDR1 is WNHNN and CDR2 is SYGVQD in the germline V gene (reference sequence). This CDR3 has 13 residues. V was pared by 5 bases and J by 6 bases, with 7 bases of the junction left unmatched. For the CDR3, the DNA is TGCGCCAGCAGTCGTGGGGAGGGGTCCGAGCAGTACTTC. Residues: CASSRGEGSEQYF.

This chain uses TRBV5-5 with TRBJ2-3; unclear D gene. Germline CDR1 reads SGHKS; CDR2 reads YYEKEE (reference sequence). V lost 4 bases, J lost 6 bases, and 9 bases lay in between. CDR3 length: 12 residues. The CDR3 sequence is CASSPPGDTQYF. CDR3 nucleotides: TGTGCCAGCAGCCCCCCGGGTGATACGCAGTATTTT.

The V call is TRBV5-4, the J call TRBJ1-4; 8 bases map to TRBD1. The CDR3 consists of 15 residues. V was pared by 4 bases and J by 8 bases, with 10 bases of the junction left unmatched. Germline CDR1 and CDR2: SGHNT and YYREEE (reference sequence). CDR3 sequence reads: CASSVPTGEGEKLFF. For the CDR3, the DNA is TGTGCCAGCAGCGTACCGACAGGGGAAGGCGAAAAACTGTTTTTT.

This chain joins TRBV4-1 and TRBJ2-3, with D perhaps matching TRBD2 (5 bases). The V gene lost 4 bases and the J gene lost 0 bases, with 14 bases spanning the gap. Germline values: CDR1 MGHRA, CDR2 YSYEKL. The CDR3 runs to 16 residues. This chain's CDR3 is CASSRLGEWSTDTQYF. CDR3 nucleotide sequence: TGCGCCAGCAGCCGACTCGGGGAATGGAGCACAGATACGCAGTATTTT.

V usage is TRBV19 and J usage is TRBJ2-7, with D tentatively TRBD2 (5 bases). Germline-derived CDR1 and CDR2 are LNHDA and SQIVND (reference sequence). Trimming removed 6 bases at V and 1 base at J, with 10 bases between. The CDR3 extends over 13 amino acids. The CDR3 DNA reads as TGTGCCAGTAGGGCAGGACTTTCCTACGAGCAGTACTTC. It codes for CASRAGLSYEQYF.

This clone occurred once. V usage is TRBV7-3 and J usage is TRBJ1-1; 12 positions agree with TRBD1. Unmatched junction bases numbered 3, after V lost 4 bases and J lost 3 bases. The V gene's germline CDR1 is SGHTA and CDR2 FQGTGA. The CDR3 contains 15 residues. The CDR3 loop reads CASSSGQGADTEAFF. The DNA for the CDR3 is TGTGCCAGCAGCTCGGGACAGGGGGCGGACACTGAAGCTTTCTTT. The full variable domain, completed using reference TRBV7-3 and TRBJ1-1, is GAGVSQTPSNKVTEKGKYVELRCDPISGHTALYWYRQSLGQGPEFLIYFQGTGAADDSGLPNDRFFAVRPEGSVSTLKIQRTERGDSAVYLCASSSGQGADTEAFFGQGTRLTVV.

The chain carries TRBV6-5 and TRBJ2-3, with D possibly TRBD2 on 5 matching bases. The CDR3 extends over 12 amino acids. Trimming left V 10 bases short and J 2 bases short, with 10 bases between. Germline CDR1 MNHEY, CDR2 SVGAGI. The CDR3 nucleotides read TGTGCCACCAGGAGGTCCACAGATACGCAGTATTTT. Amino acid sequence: CATRRSTDTQYF.

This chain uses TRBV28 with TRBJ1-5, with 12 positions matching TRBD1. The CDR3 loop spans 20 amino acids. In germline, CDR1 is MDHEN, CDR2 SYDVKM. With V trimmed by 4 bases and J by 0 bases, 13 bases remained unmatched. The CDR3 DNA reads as TGTGCCAGCAGTTCCTACCTCGGGACAGGGGGCCCTCTTAGCAATCAGCCCCAGCATTTT. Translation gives CASSSYLGTGGPLSNQPQHF.

CDR3 loop: CASSLGFAGADEAFF. The DNA of the CDR3 is TGTGCCAGCAGCTTGGGGTTCGCAGGGGCAGATGAAGCTTTCTTT. The rearrangement uses TRBV5-6 and TRBJ1-1, with D possibly being TRBD1 (6 bases). The germline V and J ends were trimmed by 0 bases and 7 bases, with 16 bases remaining between them. Germline V gene lookup returns CDR1 SGHDT and CDR2 YYEEEE. The CDR3 contains 15 residues. Based on the CDR3 plus reference TRBV5-6 and TRBJ1-1, the full variable domain is DAGVTQSPTHLIKTRGQQVTLRCSPKSGHDTVSWYQQALGQGPQFIFQYYEEEERQRGNFPDRFSGHQFPNYSSELNVNALLLGDSALYLCASSLGFAGADEAFFGQGTRLTVV.